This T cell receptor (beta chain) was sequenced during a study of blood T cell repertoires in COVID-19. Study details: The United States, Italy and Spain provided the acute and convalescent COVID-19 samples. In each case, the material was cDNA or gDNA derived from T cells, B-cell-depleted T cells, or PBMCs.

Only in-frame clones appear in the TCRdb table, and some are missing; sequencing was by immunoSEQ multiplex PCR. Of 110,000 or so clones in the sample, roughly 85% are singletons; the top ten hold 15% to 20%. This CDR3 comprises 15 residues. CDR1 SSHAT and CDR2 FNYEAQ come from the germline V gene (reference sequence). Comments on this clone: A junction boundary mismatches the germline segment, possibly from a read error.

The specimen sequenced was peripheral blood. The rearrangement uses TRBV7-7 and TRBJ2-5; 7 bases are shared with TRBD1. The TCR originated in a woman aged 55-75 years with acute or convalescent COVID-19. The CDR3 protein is CASSPRLGTEETQYF. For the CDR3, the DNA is TGTGCTAGCAGCCCTAGGCTGGGGACAGAAGAGACCCAGTACTTC.